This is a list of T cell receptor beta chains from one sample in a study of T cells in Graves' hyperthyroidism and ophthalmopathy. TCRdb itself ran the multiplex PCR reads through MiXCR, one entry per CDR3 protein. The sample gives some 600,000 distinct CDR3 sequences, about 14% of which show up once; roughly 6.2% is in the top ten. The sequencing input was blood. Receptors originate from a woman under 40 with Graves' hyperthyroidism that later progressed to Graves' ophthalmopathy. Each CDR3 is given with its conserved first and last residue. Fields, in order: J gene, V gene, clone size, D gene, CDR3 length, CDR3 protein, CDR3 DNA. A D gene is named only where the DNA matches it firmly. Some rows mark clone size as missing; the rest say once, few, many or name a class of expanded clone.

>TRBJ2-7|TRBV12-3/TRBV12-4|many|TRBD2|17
CASSLIQATSGSYEQYF
TGTGCCAGCAGTTTAATCCAGGCGACTAGCGGGAGCTACGAGCAGTACTTC
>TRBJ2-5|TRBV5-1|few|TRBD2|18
CASSFRTGSGILQETQYF
TGCGCCAGCAGCTTCCGGACGGGTAGCGGGATCCTCCAAGAGACCCAGTACTTC
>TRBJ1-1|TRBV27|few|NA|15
CASSQTAGGRTEAFF
TGTGCCAGCAGTCAGACCGCCGGGGGGCGCACTGAAGCTTTCTTT
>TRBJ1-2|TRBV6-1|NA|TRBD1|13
CALIPMTGDGYTF
TGTGCACTAATACCCATGACAGGGGATGGCTACACCTTC
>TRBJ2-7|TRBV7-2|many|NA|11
CASSRSYEQYF
TGTGCCAGCAGTCGGAGCTACGAGCAGTACTTC
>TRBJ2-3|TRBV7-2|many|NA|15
CASTTPGRSTDTQYF
TGTGCCAGCACCACGCCCGGGCGGTCCACAGATACGCAGTATTTT
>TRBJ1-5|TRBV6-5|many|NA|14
CASSYERGIQPQHF
TGTGCCAGCAGTTATGAGAGGGGGATTCAGCCCCAGCATTTT
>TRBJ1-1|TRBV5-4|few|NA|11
CAYTENTEAFF
TGTGCCTACACGGAAAACACTGAAGCTTTCTTT
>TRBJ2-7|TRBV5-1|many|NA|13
CASSLLGAGEQYF
TGCGCCAGCAGCCTCTTGGGAGCCGGTGAGCAGTACTTC
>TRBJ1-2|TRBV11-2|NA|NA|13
CASSLAKIYGYTF
TGTGCCAGCAGCTTAGCCAAAATCTATGGCTACACCTTC
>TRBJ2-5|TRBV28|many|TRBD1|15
CASSPNDRVRETQYF
TGTGCCAGCAGCCCTAACGACAGGGTACGAGAGACCCAGTACTTC
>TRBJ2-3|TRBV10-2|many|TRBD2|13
CASRTSDGDTQYF
TGCGCCAGCCGAACTAGCGATGGAGATACGCAGTATTTT
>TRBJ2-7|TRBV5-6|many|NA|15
CASSPTGSFIHEQYF
TGTGCCAGCAGCCCGACAGGTTCCTTCATCCACGAGCAGTACTTC
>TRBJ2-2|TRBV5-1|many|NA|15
CASSSGRVNTGELFF
TGCGCCAGCAGCTCGGGACGAGTTAACACCGGGGAGCTGTTTTTT
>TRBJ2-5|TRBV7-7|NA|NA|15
CASSNGRLLEETQYF
TGTGCTAGCAGCAACGGTAGGCTCCTTGAAGAGACCCAGTACTTC
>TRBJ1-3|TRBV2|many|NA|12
CASGSSGNTIYF
TGTGCCAGCGGAAGTTCTGGAAACACCATATATTTT
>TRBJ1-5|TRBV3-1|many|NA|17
CASSQAPSTDSNQPQHF
TGTGCCAGCAGCCAAGCCCCTTCGACAGATAGCAATCAGCCCCAGCATTTT
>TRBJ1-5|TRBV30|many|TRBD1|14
CAWSSGGGFQPQHF
TGTGCCTGGAGTTCAGGGGGCGGGTTTCAGCCCCAGCATTTT
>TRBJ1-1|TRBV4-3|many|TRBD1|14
CASSQERGRTEAFF
TGCGCCAGCAGCCAGGAGAGGGGGCGAACTGAAGCTTTCTTT
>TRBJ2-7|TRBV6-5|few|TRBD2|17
CASSYSMLASGRYEQYF
TGTGCCAGCAGTTACTCGATGCTGGCTAGCGGGAGGTACGAGCAGTACTTC
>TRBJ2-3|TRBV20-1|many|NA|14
CSASGIEATDTQYF
TGCAGTGCTAGCGGGATCGAGGCTACAGATACGCAGTATTTT
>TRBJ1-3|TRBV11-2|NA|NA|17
CASSLAPERLSGNTIYF
TGTGCCAGCAGCTTGGCCCCGGAGCGGCTCTCTGGAAACACCATATATTTT
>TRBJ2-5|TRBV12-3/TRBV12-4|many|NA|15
CASSSGDRDQETQYF
TGTGCCAGCAGTTCCGGCGACCGGGACCAAGAGACCCAGTACTTC
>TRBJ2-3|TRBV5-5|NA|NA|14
CASSMGQGTDTQYF
TGTGCCAGCAGCATGGGCCAAGGCACAGATACGCAGTATTTT
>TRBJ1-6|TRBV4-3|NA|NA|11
CASSVDTSLHF
TGCGCCAGCAGCGTAGACACTTCCCTCCACTTT
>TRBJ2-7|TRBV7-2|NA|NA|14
CASSPRDVLYEQYF
TGTGCCAGCAGCCCCCGGGACGTGCTCTACGAGCAGTACTTC
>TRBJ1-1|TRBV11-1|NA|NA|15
CASSSYRVATTEAFF
TGTGCCAGCAGCTCCTACAGGGTGGCGACCACTGAAGCTTTCTTT
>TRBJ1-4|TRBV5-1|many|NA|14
CASSTQGRNEKLFF
TGCGCCAGCAGCACACAGGGCCGTAATGAAAAACTGTTTTTT
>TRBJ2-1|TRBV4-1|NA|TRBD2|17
CASSQGGGPSSYNEQFF
TGCGCCAGCAGCCAGGGGGGAGGGCCCTCCTCCTACAATGAGCAGTTCTTC